The 27 T cell receptor beta chains in this list originate from one sample, sequenced in a study of cytomegalovirus exposure and HLA in healthy donors. Primers: 60 Vbeta forward and 13 Jbeta reverse. Produced via immunoSEQ multiplex PCR; TCRdb's table is partial and in-frame only. The repertoire holds 95,000 to 100,000 clones, with about 76% as singletons. Material: PBMCs. All receptors come from a man aged 40-50 years in good health and CMV-seropositive.

V gene TRBV2 combines with J gene TRBJ1-1; D uncertain. The CDR3 extends over 13 amino acids. The ends were cut back, 2 bases at V and 1 base at J, with 5 bases in the middle. Germline CDR1 and CDR2: SNHLY and FYNNEI. CDR3 sequence (DNA): TGTGCCAGCAGTGAACTAGAGAACACTGAAGCTTTCTTT. It is translated as CASSELENTEAFF.

The table lists this clone with a few counts. V is TRBV28 and J is TRBJ2-2; TRBD2 matches 12 bases. Germline-derived CDR1 and CDR2 are MDHEN and SYDVKM. This CDR3 has 17 amino acids. The ends lost 2 bases at V and 6 bases at J; junction bases unmatched: 7. CDR3 nucleotides: TGTGCCAGCAGTTTACCTAGCGGGAGGGCTGGGGCCGGGGAGCTGTTTTTT. Residues: CASSLPSGRAGAGELFF.

This clone appeared a single time. The rearrangement joins TRBV2 to TRBJ1-5; TRBD1 matches 7 bases. V dropped 4 bases and J dropped 6; count of bases not matched to a gene: 9. Germline lookup yields CDR1 SNHLY and CDR2 FYNNEI. This CDR3 has 15 amino acids. CDR3 region: CASSGSSRTGQPQHF. DNA for the CDR3: TGTGCCAGCAGTGGTTCGAGTAGGACAGGTCAGCCCCAGCATTTT.

CDR3: CASSLVWEASSYEQYF. The DNA of the CDR3 is TGTGCCAGCAGCTTAGTGTGGGAGGCTAGCTCCTACGAGCAGTACTTC. The chain links TRBV7-9 to TRBJ2-7, with D maybe TRBD2 (6 bases). The CDR3 covers 16 residues. V lost 1 base and J 0 bases, leaving 13 bases between the germline ends. CDR1 and CDR2 from the germline V gene are SEHNR and FQNEAQ (reference sequence).

CDR3 protein: CASSPPGLQETQYF. Here the CDR3 DNA reads TGTGCCAGCTCACCGCCGGGACTACAAGAGACCCAGTACTTC. V and J are TRBV18 and TRBJ2-5; 7 bases fit TRBD2. CDR1 and CDR2 from the germline V gene are KGHSH and LQKENI. CDR3 length: 14 amino acids. After removal of 3 bases from V and 2 bases from J, the junction contained 3 bases not matched to a gene.

This chain joins TRBV5-1 and TRBJ2-5, with 7 bases identical to TRBD2. Looked up from germline, CDR1 is SGHRS and CDR2 is YFSETQ. The ends lost 1 base at V and 1 base at J; junction bases unmatched: 4. This CDR3 comprises 15 residues. CDR3 nucleotides: TGCGCCAGCAGCTTGTTGTGGGGGGGCCAAGAGACCCAGTACTTC. This encodes CASSLLWGGQETQYF.

The chain recombines TRBV28 with TRBJ2-2; the D is unclear. This CDR3 is 15 amino acids long. The ends were cut back, 6 bases at V and 4 bases at J, with 15 bases in the middle. The germline gives CDR1 MDHEN, CDR2 SYDVKM. The CDR3 sequence: CASSFLSFGTGELFF. CDR3 sequence (DNA): TGTGCCAGCAGCTTCCTAAGCTTCGGCACCGGGGAGCTGTTTTTT.

This clone was picked up one time. The V and J genes are TRBV7-9 and TRBJ2-2; TRBD2 aligns across 8 bases. The CDR3 covers 15 residues. Trimming took 1 base from V and 4 from J; bases not matched to a gene: 2. The germline V gene has CDR1 SEHNR and CDR2 FQNEAQ (reference sequence). CDR3 bases: TGTGCCAGCAGCTTAGGCGGGGGGCGCACCGGGGAGCTGTTTTTT. It codes for CASSLGGGRTGELFF.

This clone was picked up one time. The chain carries TRBV28 and TRBJ2-1; a weak D match, TRBD2 (6 bases). Trimming shortened V by 3 bases and J by 9 bases, and 21 bases separated the two germline ends. CDR1 and CDR2 from the germline V gene are MDHEN and SYDVKM. The CDR3 contains 16 residues. The CDR3 here is CASSFGAAGLAIEQFF. The CDR3 coding sequence is TGTGCCAGCAGTTTTGGAGCGGCGGGCCTAGCGATTGAGCAGTTCTTC.

The chain carries TRBV28 and TRBJ2-2; the D gene is possibly TRBD2 (6 bases). Germline CDR1 MDHEN, CDR2 SYDVKM. Trimming removed 5 bases at V and 6 bases at J, with 25 bases between. The CDR3 has 18 amino acids. CDR3 loop: CASSRRVGGTVKAGELFF. In DNA form, the CDR3 reads TGTGCCAGCAGTAGGAGGGTTGGGGGTACAGTTAAGGCCGGGGAGCTGTTTTTT.

This clone was found a few times. The genes are TRBV5-4 and TRBJ2-1; 7 bases map to TRBD2. CDR3 length: 13 amino acids. Germline values: CDR1 SGHNT, CDR2 YYREEE (reference sequence). V shed 3 bases and J 8 bases; nucleotides not matched to a gene: 5. CDR3 region: CASSWGGRDEQFF. For the CDR3, the DNA is TGTGCCAGCAGCTGGGGAGGGCGGGATGAGCAGTTCTTC.

The chain carries TRBV5-4 and TRBJ2-3, with 10 bases lining up with TRBD2. Germline assignment: CDR1 SGHNT and CDR2 YYREEE (reference sequence). CDR3 length: 15 residues. Trimming took 5 bases from V and 5 from J; bases not matched to a gene: 8. CDR3 bases: TGTGCCAGCAGTTCCGGGACTAGCGAATTAGATACGCAGTATTTT. Translating it yields CASSSGTSELDTQYF.

The CDR3 sequence: CASSQYLGTSGNYEQYF. The DNA for the CDR3 is TGCGCCAGCAGCCAGTACCTCGGGACTAGCGGAAATTACGAGCAGTACTTC. The genes are TRBV4-3 and TRBJ2-5, with TRBD2 identical over 11 bases. TRBJ2-7 explains the end of the DNA better; the J call may be wrong. The CDR3 runs 17 residues. Looked up from germline, CDR1 is LGHNA and CDR2 is YSLEER.

This clone was observed a single time. The rearrangement uses TRBV5-1 and TRBJ2-3, with 7 positions matching TRBD2. The CDR3 totals 15 residues. Germline V lookup: CDR1 SGHRS, CDR2 YFSETQ. V was clipped by 0 bases and J by 0 bases; unmatched bases: 1. Written as DNA, the CDR3 is TGCGCCAGCAGCTTGGGGGAGGGTAGCACAGATACGCAGTATTTT. As protein: CASSLGEGSTDTQYF. Combining the CDR3 with reference TRBV5-1 and TRBJ2-3 gives the whole variable domain KAGVTQTPRYLIKTRGQQVTLSCSPISGHRSVSWYQQTPGQGLQFLFEYFSETQRNKGNFPGRFSGRQFSNSRSEMNVSTLELGDSALYLCASSLGEGSTDTQYFGPGTRLTVL.

The CDR3 is CASSNRVMNTEAFF. CDR3 DNA sequence: TGTGCCAGCAGCAACAGAGTTATGAACACTGAAGCTTTCTTT. The chain recombines TRBV2 with TRBJ1-1; D gene unclear. Trimming pared 6 bases from V and 0 bases from J, leaving 11 bases between. This CDR3 contains 14 residues. CDR1 and CDR2 (germline): SNHLY, FYNNEI.

This chain uses TRBV13 with TRBJ2-7; TRBD2 aligns across 13 bases. The length of the CDR3 is 16 residues. V lost 5 bases to trimming and J lost 4 bases; unmatched junction nucleotides: 8. In germline, CDR1 is PRHDT, CDR2 FYEKMQ (reference sequence). The CDR3 spells CASSHRPGLAGYEQYF. CDR3 sequence (DNA): TGTGCCAGCAGCCACCGACCGGGACTAGCGGGATACGAGCAGTACTTC.

V gene TRBV5-6 combines with J gene TRBJ1-1; 8 bases line up with TRBD1. This CDR3 region has 15 residues. The trim removed 4 bases at V and 5 bases at J, leaving 10 bases unmatched. Germline V gene sequence: CDR1 SGHDT, CDR2 YYEEEE. The CDR3 protein is CASSERTGRGTEAFF. The CDR3 nucleotides read TGTGCCAGCAGCGAACGGACAGGGAGGGGTACTGAAGCTTTCTTT.

In regard to this clone: The sample has other DNA sequences that encode this CDR3 too. The chain recombines TRBV19 with TRBJ1-2; TRBD1 is a possible D gene (5 bases). Germline V gives CDR1 LNHDA, CDR2 SQIVND (reference sequence). The CDR3 runs to 14 residues. Trimming left V 1 base short and J 2 bases short, with 8 bases between. In DNA form, the CDR3 reads TGTGCCAGTAGTATAGCGGGGGTCAACTATGGCTACACCTTC. Its translation is CASSIAGVNYGYTF.

The rearrangement uses TRBV5-1 and TRBJ2-3; 12 bases map to TRBD1. This CDR3 region has 16 residues. The ends lost 3 bases at V and 3 bases at J; junction bases unmatched: 5. CDR1 SGHRS and CDR2 YFSETQ come from the germline V gene. The CDR3 sequence: CASSSGTGGGTDTQYF. CDR3 DNA: TGCGCCAGCAGCTCCGGGACAGGGGGCGGGACAGATACGCAGTATTTT.

The chain is built from TRBV11-2 and TRBJ2-3; 8 bases are a match to TRBD2. This CDR3 spans 14 amino acids. The V and J ends lost 5 bases and 4 bases, in that order; junction bases with no gene match: 5. Germline CDR1 SGHAT, CDR2 FQNNGV. Here the CDR3 reads CASSGLAGADTQYF. The CDR3 bases are TGTGCCAGCAGCGGACTAGCCGGGGCAGATACGCAGTATTTT.

V usage is TRBV4-1 and J usage is TRBJ2-3, with D perhaps TRBD2 (6 bases). The germline gives CDR1 MGHRA, CDR2 YSYEKL. The V end was cut by 7 bases, the J end by 1 base, with 15 bases between. The CDR3 sequence is 15 residues long. The CDR3 sequence: CASKGGVGGTDTQYF. The CDR3 DNA reads as TGCGCCAGCAAGGGAGGTGTTGGTGGCACAGATACGCAGTATTTT.

The genes are TRBV6-1 and TRBJ2-5; 7 bases match TRBD1. Per germline, CDR1 MNHNS and CDR2 SASEGT. CDR3 length: 13 amino acids. V shed 8 bases, J shed 4 bases, and the junction held 7 bases outside the gene matches. The CDR3 loop reads CASSSTGRETQYF. The CDR3 DNA sequence: TGTGCCAGCTCTTCGACAGGGCGAGAGACCCAGTACTTC.

The rearrangement joins TRBV10-3 to TRBJ2-3; 7 positions agree with TRBD2. The CDR3 is 14 residues long. Germline V gene sequence: CDR1 ENHRY, CDR2 SYGVKD. The V segment lost 6 bases and the J segment 3 bases; nucleotides outside the gene matches: 6. CDR3 protein: CAISDWEGTDTQYF. The CDR3 bases are TGTGCCATCAGCGATTGGGAGGGGACAGATACGCAGTATTTT.

This clone has more than one count but fewer than ten. This chain uses TRBV6-5 with TRBJ1-2, with 10 positions matching TRBD1. This CDR3 comprises 13 residues. V was clipped by 6 bases and J by 7 bases; unmatched bases: 5. Germline V gene data show CDR1 as MNHEY and CDR2 as SVGAGI. The CDR3 is CASRHDRGPGYTF. In DNA, the CDR3 is TGTGCCAGCAGACATGACAGGGGGCCTGGCTACACCTTC.

This sequence joins TRBV5-5 and TRBJ1-1; D unresolved. This CDR3 spans 15 amino acids. The germline V gene encodes CDR1 SGHKS and CDR2 YYEKEE (reference sequence). The ends were cut back, 0 bases at V and 0 bases at J, with 9 bases in the middle. CDR3 sequence reads: CASSLAIQLNTEAFF. The CDR3 DNA follows: TGTGCCAGCAGCTTGGCGATTCAGTTGAACACTGAAGCTTTCTTT.

V is TRBV4-2 and J is TRBJ1-1; unclear D gene. Germline-derived CDR1 and CDR2 are LGHNA and YNFKEQ. The CDR3 totals 13 residues. Trimming shortened V by 4 bases and J by 10 bases, and 16 bases separated the two germline ends. This CDR3 is CASSLEGREGAFF. In DNA form, the CDR3 reads TGTGCCAGCAGCCTCGAAGGACGGGAGGGAGCTTTCTTT.

The chain carries TRBV5-1 and TRBJ2-1; 10 bases align to TRBD2. The CDR3 runs to 17 residues. Germline V gene lookup returns CDR1 SGHRS and CDR2 YFSETQ. With V trimmed by 4 bases and J by 3 bases, 10 bases remained unmatched. In DNA, the CDR3 is TGCGCCAGCAGCCCTCGGACTAGCGGAGGAATCTACAATGAGCAGTTCTTC. Translating gives CASSPRTSGGIYNEQFF.